These 29 T cell receptor beta chains share one sample of origin, sequenced in a study of T cell repertoires in cytomegalovirus infection. MiXCR, run by TCRdb on the reads, gives a single entry per CDR3 protein. The sample lists approximately 1,000,000 distinct CDR3 sequences, roughly 31% occurring once. These receptors lack a known antigen. Sample: cultured CD8+ T cells from PBMCs, taken from culture after CMV antigen stimulation. These receptors were obtained from a human donor in good health (CMV status not recorded). Some clones in this sample may be carry-over from other donors' samples.

The rearrangement uses TRBV7-8 and TRBJ1-3, with D possibly TRBD1 on 5 matching bases. CDR1 SGHVS and CDR2 FQNEAQ come from the germline V gene. The CDR3 has 14 residues. V lost 3 bases and J 4 bases, leaving 10 bases between the germline ends. In nucleotides, the CDR3 is TGTGCCAGCAGCTTTGGAGGGGTCGGAAACACCATATATTTT. Translated, it gives CASSFGGVGNTIYF.

This chain connects TRBV14 to TRBJ1-2; maybe TRBD1 (5 bases). The CDR3 runs 16 residues. CDR1 is SGHDN and CDR2 is FVKESK in the germline V gene. V was cut by 1 base and J by 0 bases, with 12 bases left in between. The CDR3 loop reads CASSQVSGSPNYGYTF. In nucleotides, the CDR3 is TGTGCCAGCAGCCAAGTATCAGGGAGTCCTAACTATGGCTACACCTTC.

This clonotype has at least ten counts. CDR3 loop: CASSGSGELFF. The CDR3 DNA is TGTGCCAGCAGCGGGTCCGGGGAGCTGTTTTTT. The chain joins TRBV7-6 to TRBJ2-2; D unresolved. Trimming removed 5 bases at V and 6 bases at J, with 4 bases between. The CDR3 has 11 amino acids. Per germline, CDR1 SGHVS and CDR2 FNYEAQ.

This sequence joins TRBV28 and TRBJ2-3; 9 nucleotides agree with TRBD1. V shed 7 bases, J shed 3 bases, and the junction held 5 bases outside the gene matches. This CDR3 comprises 14 residues. The germline V gene has CDR1 MDHEN and CDR2 SYDVKM. CDR3: CASKGTGRTDTQYF. The CDR3 DNA reads TGTGCCAGCAAAGGGACAGGGAGGACAGATACGCAGTATTTT.

This chain links TRBV6-2 or TRBV6-3 with TRBJ2-3, with 12 bases matching TRBD2. Germline values: CDR1 MNHEY, CDR2 SVGEGT. The ends lost 7 bases at V and 3 bases at J; junction bases unmatched: 14. The CDR3 totals 18 residues. The CDR3 reads CASTDRRTSGERTDTQYF. CDR3 sequence (DNA): TGTGCCAGCACCGATCGACGGACTAGCGGGGAAAGGACAGATACGCAGTATTTT.

This clonotype was counted between two and nine times. This chain joins TRBV6-5 and TRBJ1-1; D is perhaps TRBD1 (5 bases). This CDR3 has 13 residues. Trimming took off 6 bases at V and 6 bases at J, with 14 bases between the two ends. Germline CDR1 reads MNHEY; CDR2 reads SVGAGI. The CDR3 DNA is TGTGCCAGCAGACCGGTGGGGGTACCTGAAGCTTTCTTT. Amino acids: CASRPVGVPEAFF.

This clonotype was counted only a few times. V and J are TRBV5-6 and TRBJ1-3; TRBD1 is a possible D gene (5 bases). The CDR3 consists of 15 residues. Germline CDR1 and CDR2: SGHDT and YYEEEE. Trimming left V 4 bases short and J 4 bases short, with 15 bases between. CDR3 coding DNA: TGTGCCAGCAGCCTGGCCCGGGGCTCAGGAAACACCATATATTTT. Protein: CASSLARGSGNTIYF.

The chain is built from TRBV6-5 and TRBJ2-1; possible D gene TRBD1, 6 bases. The CDR3 runs to 15 residues. The V gene lost 4 bases and the J gene lost 6 bases, with 16 bases spanning the gap. Germline CDR1 and CDR2: MNHEY and SVGAGI. CDR3 sequence reads: CASSWGQIPFNEQFF. The CDR3 nucleotides read TGTGCCAGCAGTTGGGGACAAATCCCTTTCAATGAGCAGTTCTTC.

The chain couples TRBV9 to TRBJ2-2; 13 bases are a match to TRBD2. CDR3 length: 17 residues. The trim removed 3 bases at V and 6 bases at J, leaving 8 bases unmatched. The germline V gene has CDR1 SGDLS and CDR2 YYNGEE. CDR3 sequence (DNA): TGTGCCAGCAGCGGGGCCACTAGCGGGGGGGCTCCCGGGGAGCTGTTTTTT. Its translation: CASSGATSGGAPGELFF.

V is TRBV6-2 or TRBV6-3 and J is TRBJ2-7; no firm D call. Per germline, CDR1 MNHEY and CDR2 SVGEGT. V dropped 7 bases and J dropped 2 bases, with 21 bases sitting between them. There are 16 residues in the CDR3. The CDR3 is CASKSGVPTTTYEQYV. In nucleotides, the CDR3 is TGTGCCAGCAAGAGTGGCGTACCGACAACCACCTACGAGCAGTACGTC.

The rearrangement links TRBV10-3 to TRBJ2-3, with D uncertain. Germline assignment: CDR1 ENHRY and CDR2 SYGVKD. CDR3 length equals 16 residues. CDR3: CASQKVESGRADTQYF. CDR3 DNA sequence: TGTGCATCCCAGAAGGTCGAATCAGGTCGAGCAGATACGCAGTATTTT.

The genes are TRBV5-8 and TRBJ2-5; TRBD2 matches at 14 bases. Germline CDR1 SGHTS, CDR2 YDEGEE. There are 19 residues in the CDR3. With 3 bases clipped from V and 5 bases from J, the junction kept 15 bases outside the gene matches. The CDR3 DNA is TGTGCCAGCAGCTCGCCCGAGGGACTAGCGGGGGATCGGGCGGAGACCCAGTACTTC. Translated, it gives CASSSPEGLAGDRAETQYF.

The V gene is TRBV6-1, the J gene TRBJ2-3, with D hard to call. V dropped 0 bases and J dropped 2 bases, with 21 bases sitting between them. This CDR3 has 19 amino acids. CDR1 MNHNS and CDR2 SASEGT come from the germline V gene. The CDR3, as DNA: TGTGCCAGCAGTGAAGCCACCTACACCGTCGGCGGATCCACAGATACGCAGTATTTT. It encodes CASSEATYTVGGSTDTQYF.

This clonotype appeared a few times. This rearrangement joins TRBV27 to TRBJ2-7, with 8 bases identical to TRBD1. The germline V gene has CDR1 MNHEY and CDR2 SMNVEV (reference sequence). This CDR3 is built from 15 residues. Unmatched junction bases numbered 10, after V lost 2 bases and J lost 7 bases. The CDR3: CASSLGTGGTTEQYF. The CDR3 DNA is TGTGCCAGCAGTTTAGGGACAGGAGGCACTACGGAGCAGTACTTC.

This clonotype was seen many times. The V gene is TRBV7-9, the J gene TRBJ2-1; 11 positions agree with TRBD1. Germline CDR1 reads SEHNR; CDR2 reads FQNEAQ (reference sequence). Trimming at V came to 1 base and at J to 2 bases, leaving 4 bases not matched to a gene. The CDR3 covers 17 residues. DNA of the CDR3: TGTGCCAGCAGCTTAGTAGGACAGGGGGCCACCTACAATGAGCAGTTCTTC. This sequence encodes CASSLVGQGATYNEQFF.

The V and J genes are TRBV7-6 and TRBJ1-2, with D uncertain. The CDR3 extends over 12 amino acids. The ends were cut back, 3 bases at V and 8 bases at J, with 10 bases in the middle. Germline V gene data show CDR1 as SGHVS and CDR2 as FNYEAQ. CDR3 bases: TGTGCCAGCAGCTTTCCATTGGAGGGCTACACCTTC. Protein product: CASSFPLEGYTF.

Concerning this clonotype: This may be a read error: a much more frequent sequence differs by one nucleotide. This chain uses TRBV11-2 with TRBJ2-1; D perhaps matches TRBD1 (6 bases). This CDR3 spans 16 amino acids. CDR1 and CDR2 from the germline V gene are SGHAT and FQNNGV. Trimming pared 6 bases from V and 1 base from J, leaving 16 bases between. The CDR3 DNA reads TGTGCCAGCAGTCCGCATGGGACATGGTCCTACAATGAGCAGTTCTTC. This translates into CASSPHGTWSYNEQFF.

J is TRBJ2-2 and V is TRBV4-1, with D perhaps matching TRBD2 (5 bases). The V gene's germline CDR1 is MGHRA and CDR2 YSYEKL. CDR3 size: 18 residues. Trimming removed 0 bases at V and 4 bases at J, with 18 bases between. The DNA for the CDR3 is TGCGCCAGCAGCCAAGATCTAGGGTGGGTCGAGGGCACCGGGGAGCTGTTTTTT. Encoded protein: CASSQDLGWVEGTGELFF.

This clonotype was seen only a few times. The V and J genes are TRBV6-2 or TRBV6-3 and TRBJ2-7, with TRBD2 as a possible D gene (5 bases). CDR3 length equals 13 residues. Germline V gene lookup returns CDR1 MNHEY and CDR2 SVGEGT. V dropped 5 bases and J dropped 0 bases, with 8 bases sitting between them. CDR3 amino acids: CASSGLSSYEQYV. The DNA of the CDR3 is TGTGCCAGCAGTGGACTTTCCTCCTACGAGCAGTACGTC.

This rearrangement joins TRBV4-1 to TRBJ1-2; 7 bases align to TRBD1. The J segment lost 8 bases and the V segment lost 4 bases, leaving 7 bases of the junction unmatched. Germline assignment: CDR1 MGHRA and CDR2 YSYEKL. This CDR3 has 13 residues. The CDR3 DNA reads as TGCGCCAGCAGCCTTGGACAGGCGGGGGGCTACACCTTC. Protein product: CASSLGQAGGYTF.

The table lists this clonotype with a few counts. V usage is TRBV27 and J usage is TRBJ2-5; D is tentatively TRBD1 or TRBD2 (5 bases each). Between the trimmed V and J ends, which lost 3 bases and 4 bases, there was a span of 15 bases. There are 15 residues in the CDR3. Germline values: CDR1 MNHEY, CDR2 SMNVEV (reference sequence). CDR3 in amino acids: CASSFFGDQGETQYF. CDR3 DNA: TGTGCCAGCAGTTTTTTCGGGGACCAAGGAGAGACCCAGTACTTC.

This clonotype has just a few counts. This sequence joins TRBV12-3 or TRBV12-4 and TRBJ1-6, with 8 bases identical to TRBD1. The CDR3 is made up of 14 amino acids. V lost 5 bases and J lost 7; bases outside the gene matches: 4. The DNA of the CDR3 is TGTGCCAGCAGTCCGACAGGGGTAAATTCACCCCTCCACTTT. Protein sequence: CASSPTGVNSPLHF.

The chain is built from TRBV5-5 and TRBJ1-5; D uncertain. The ends were cut back, 4 bases at V and 2 bases at J, with 16 bases in the middle. The germline CDR1 and CDR2 sequences are SGHKS and YYEKEE (reference sequence). The CDR3 has 16 amino acids. CDR3 nucleotides: TGTGCCAGCAGCACCTCCGTCGGGGTGCGCAATCAGCCCCAGCATTTT. It translates to CASSTSVGVRNQPQHF.

This sequence joins TRBV3-1 and TRBJ2-4; D gene unclear. The ends were cut back, 0 bases at V and 3 bases at J, with 3 bases in the middle. The CDR3 has 13 residues. The germline CDR1 and CDR2 sequences are LGHDT and YNNKEL (reference sequence). The CDR3 region has the DNA TGTGCCAGCAGCCAAGAGGACAAAAACATTCAGTACTTC. Amino acids: CASSQEDKNIQYF.

This clonotype was seen a few times. The J gene is TRBJ2-3, the V gene TRBV2; D is perhaps TRBD2 (5 bases). The germline CDR1 and CDR2 sequences are SNHLY and FYNNEI. The CDR3 is 12 residues long. The V end was cut by 4 bases, the J end by 11 bases, with 13 bases between. The CDR3 protein is CASSVREPKQYF. In DNA form, the CDR3 reads TGTGCCAGCAGTGTGAGGGAGCCTAAGCAGTATTTT.

The rearrangement joins TRBV12-3 or TRBV12-4 to TRBJ2-7; D is perhaps TRBD1 (6 bases). V was pared by 6 bases and J by 5 bases, with 14 bases between. The CDR3 covers 13 residues. In DNA form, the CDR3 reads TGTGCCAGCAGGGGAACAGGGCCCCACGAGCAGTACTTC. It specifies CASRGTGPHEQYF.

V usage is TRBV6-1 and J usage is TRBJ2-7; 15 bases are shared with TRBD2. With 2 bases clipped from V and 7 bases from J, the junction kept 6 bases outside the gene matches. CDR3 length: 16 amino acids. CDR1 is MNHNS, CDR2 SASEGT, per germline. The DNA of the CDR3 is TGTGCCAGCAGTGAACGAGGACTAGCGGGGGGGCGGGAGCAGTACGTC. This gives the protein CASSERGLAGGREQYV.

The chain combines TRBV7-4 with TRBJ1-1; D call uncertain. The CDR3 contains 12 residues. The V gene's germline CDR1 is SGHVT and CDR2 SQSDAQ. Between the trimmed V and J ends, which lost 7 bases and 1 base, there was a span of 7 bases. The CDR3 sequence is CASTYPNTEAFF. The CDR3 DNA reads TGTGCCAGCACCTATCCGAACACTGAAGCTTTCTTT.

The chain employs TRBV20-1 and TRBJ1-5; TRBD1 matches at 12 bases. This CDR3 comprises 16 residues. CDR1 is DFQATT, CDR2 SNEGSKA, per germline (reference sequence). Trimming cost V 0 bases and J 7 bases; bases outside gene matches: 7. The CDR3: CSARDRDRGRRQPQHF. CDR3 coding DNA: TGCAGTGCTAGAGATCGGGACAGGGGGCGGCGACAGCCCCAGCATTTT.